The clone carrying this TCR beta chain has more than one count but fewer than ten. The entry originates in a study of Graves' ophthalmopathy and Graves' hyperthyroidism. The study amplified TCR beta CDR3 regions using RNA transcripts. First-round RT-PCR relied on HTBI primers, and a second-round multiplex PCR came next. TCRdb fed the multiplex PCR reads into MiXCR, producing one record per CDR3 protein. The sample includes some 350,000 distinct CDR3 sequences, about 18% of them seen just once. The CDR3 length is 14 residues. Trimming took 6 bases from V and 0 from J, leaving 10 bases between them. V is TRBV12-3 or TRBV12-4 and J is TRBJ2-3; TRBD1 is a possible D gene (6 bases). Source material: peripheral blood. The sequence was obtained from an adult woman with stable Graves' hyperthyroidism. In DNA form, the CDR3 reads TGTGCCAGCAGCGGACAGTTTAGCACAGATACGCAGTATTTT. This encodes CASSGQFSTDTQYF.